A single sample gave rise to the 11 T cell receptor beta chains below, sequenced in a study of T cells after yellow fever vaccination. MiXCR, applied by TCRdb to the 5' RACE reads, yields one record per CDR3 protein. Of fewer than 500,000 distinct CDR3 sequences in the sample, roughly 20% are singletons; the top ten hold roughly 19%. The sample in question was PBMCs, obtained before the yellow fever booster vaccination. The receptors come from a man between 18 and 29 years old who received the YFV17D yellow fever vaccine.

This chain connects TRBV10-3 to TRBJ2-3; 7 bases line up with TRBD2. There are 14 residues in the CDR3. Trimming at V came to 5 bases and at J to 4 bases, leaving 6 bases not matched to a gene. The germline V gene encodes CDR1 ENHRY and CDR2 SYGVKD. CDR3 sequence reads: CAISRGGSADTQYF. The CDR3 nucleotides read TGTGCCATCAGTCGCGGGGGATCGGCAGATACGCAGTATTTT.

This clonotype has just a few counts. The V gene is TRBV6-6, the J gene TRBJ1-1, with 8 bases identical to TRBD1. V trimming: 6 bases; J trimming: 3 bases; junction bases outside the gene matches: 6. The germline V gene encodes CDR1 MNHNY and CDR2 SVGAGI (reference sequence). CDR3 length equals 14 residues. As DNA, the CDR3 is TGTGCCAGCAGCCCAACAGGGGGAGACACTGAAGCTTTCTTT. This gives the protein CASSPTGGDTEAFF.

The chain employs TRBV12-3 or TRBV12-4 and TRBJ1-2; D may be TRBD1 (6 bases). The CDR3 sequence is 15 residues long. V was cut by 2 bases and J by 5 bases, with 15 bases left in between. The chain's CDR3 is CASSLRGILGYGYTF. CDR3 coding DNA: TGTGCCAGCAGTTTAAGGGGGATTCTAGGTTATGGCTACACCTTC.

This rearrangement joins TRBV7-3 to TRBJ1-2; possibly TRBD1 for D (5 bases). Trimming took 5 bases from V and 0 from J, leaving 7 bases between them. CDR3 length: 13 residues. Germline V lookup: CDR1 SGHTA, CDR2 FQGTGA. The CDR3 DNA is TGTGCCAGCAGCCAGACAGCTAACTATGGCTACACCTTC. It codes for CASSQTANYGYTF. Drawing the rest from reference TRBV7-3 and TRBJ1-2, the complete variable domain is GAGVSQTPSNKVTEKGKYVELRCDPISGHTALYWYRQSLGQGPEFLIYFQGTGAADDSGLPNDRFFAVRPEGSVSTLKIQRTERGDSAVYLCASSQTANYGYTFGSGTRLTVV.

V usage is TRBV3-1 and J usage is TRBJ2-2, with 8 bases that match TRBD2. The V segment lost 0 bases and the J segment 0 bases; nucleotides outside the gene matches: 6. The germline V gene encodes CDR1 LGHDT and CDR2 YNNKEL (reference sequence). The CDR3 totals 18 residues. CDR3 sequence reads: CASSQEGRGAANTGELFF. In nucleotides, the CDR3 is TGTGCCAGCAGCCAAGAAGGGCGGGGGGCCGCGAACACCGGGGAGCTGTTTTTT.

CDR3 nucleotide sequence: TGCAGTGCTACCCATCAGGGGAGCTCCTACGAGCAGTACTTC. This sequence encodes CSATHQGSSYEQYF. V usage is TRBV20-1 and J usage is TRBJ2-7; D possibly corresponds to TRBD1 (6 bases). The CDR3 is 14 residues long. The ends were cut back, 4 bases at V and 0 bases at J, with 13 bases in the middle. Germline-derived CDR1 and CDR2 are DFQATT and SNEGSKA (reference sequence).

V usage is TRBV20-1 and J usage is TRBJ2-7; 9 bases map to TRBD2. V trimming: 0 bases; J trimming: 4 bases; junction bases outside the gene matches: 4. The CDR3 has 14 amino acids. Germline V CDR1 and CDR2: DFQATT, SNEGSKA (reference sequence). DNA of the CDR3: TGCAGTGCTAGAGAACTAGCGGGCTCTTACGAGCAGTACTTC. Protein sequence: CSARELAGSYEQYF.

The chain couples TRBV10-3 to TRBJ2-3; D call uncertain. The CDR3 runs to 12 residues. Trimming shortened V by 2 bases and J by 5 bases, and 5 bases separated the two germline ends. The germline V gene encodes CDR1 ENHRY and CDR2 SYGVKD. CDR3 residues: CAISEHEDTQYF. DNA of the CDR3: TGTGCCATCAGTGAGCATGAAGATACGCAGTATTTT.

The CDR3 DNA is TGTGCCAGCAGCCCCCCCGGGCCGCGCAGAAACACCATATATTTT. Translation gives CASSPPGPRRNTIYF. The chain couples TRBV5-6 to TRBJ1-3; D ambiguous. Trimming cost V 4 bases and J 5 bases, with 16 bases left between them. The CDR3 length is 15 residues. Germline values: CDR1 SGHDT, CDR2 YYEEEE. Complete variable domain (other parts from reference TRBV5-6 and TRBJ1-3): DAGVTQSPTHLIKTRGQQVTLRCSPKSGHDTVSWYQQALGQGPQFIFQYYEEEERQRGNFPDRFSGHQFPNYSSELNVNALLLGDSALYLCASSPPGPRRNTIYFGEGSWLTVV.

The chain couples TRBV5-1 to TRBJ2-2, with 10 positions matching TRBD2. The CDR3 spans 15 residues. The germline V gene has CDR1 SGHRS and CDR2 YFSETQ. Trimming cost V 5 bases and J 3 bases; bases outside gene matches: 4. The CDR3: CASSRLAGDTGELFF. Written as DNA, the CDR3 is TGCGCCAGCAGTAGGCTAGCGGGGGACACCGGGGAGCTGTTTTTT.

This clonotype was detected a few times. The gene calls are TRBV7-9 and TRBJ1-3, with unresolved D. This CDR3 spans 13 amino acids. V was trimmed by 11 bases and J by 4 bases, leaving 15 bases between them. CDR1 is SEHNR and CDR2 is FQNEAQ in the germline V gene (reference sequence). The CDR3 reads CAFNEVSGNTIYF. The CDR3 coding sequence is TGTGCCTTCAACGAAGTATCGGGAAACACCATATATTTT.